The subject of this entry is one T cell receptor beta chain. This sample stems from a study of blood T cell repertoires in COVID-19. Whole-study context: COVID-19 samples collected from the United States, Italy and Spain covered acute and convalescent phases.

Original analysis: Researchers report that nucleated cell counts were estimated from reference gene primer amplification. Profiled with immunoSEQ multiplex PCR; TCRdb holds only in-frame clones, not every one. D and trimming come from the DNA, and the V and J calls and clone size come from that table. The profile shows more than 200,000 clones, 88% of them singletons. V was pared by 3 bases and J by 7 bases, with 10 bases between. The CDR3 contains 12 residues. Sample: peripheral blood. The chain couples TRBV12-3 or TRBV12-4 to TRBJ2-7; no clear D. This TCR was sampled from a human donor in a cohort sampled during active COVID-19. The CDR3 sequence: CASSFQLSEQYF. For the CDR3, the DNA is TGTGCCAGCAGTTTTCAGTTGTCGGAGCAGTACTTC.